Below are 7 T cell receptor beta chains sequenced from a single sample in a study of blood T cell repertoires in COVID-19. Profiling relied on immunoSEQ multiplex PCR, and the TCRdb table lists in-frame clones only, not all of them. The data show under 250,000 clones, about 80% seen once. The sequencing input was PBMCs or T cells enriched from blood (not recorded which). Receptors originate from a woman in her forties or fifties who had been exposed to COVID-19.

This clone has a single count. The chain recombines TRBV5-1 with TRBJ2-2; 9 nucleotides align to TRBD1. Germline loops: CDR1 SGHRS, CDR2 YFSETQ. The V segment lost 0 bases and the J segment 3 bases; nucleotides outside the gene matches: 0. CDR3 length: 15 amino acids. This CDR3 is CASSLGQGDTGELFF. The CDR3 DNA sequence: TGCGCCAGCAGCTTGGGACAGGGGGACACCGGGGAGCTGTTTTTT.

DNA for the CDR3: TGTGCCATCAGCGGGGGTTGGGGCACAGATACGCAGTATTTT. Protein product: CAISGGWGTDTQYF. The chain couples TRBV10-3 to TRBJ2-3; tentatively, D is TRBD2 (6 bases). The V gene's germline CDR1 is ENHRY and CDR2 SYGVKD. With 6 bases removed from V and 1 base from J, the gap between germline ends came to 11 bases. This CDR3 has 14 amino acids.

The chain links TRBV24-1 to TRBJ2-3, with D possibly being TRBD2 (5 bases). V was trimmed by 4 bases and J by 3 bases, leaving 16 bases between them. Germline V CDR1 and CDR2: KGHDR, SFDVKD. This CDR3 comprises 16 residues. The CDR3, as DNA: TGTGCCACCAGTGAATCGACTACGGGGTCGACAGATACGCAGTATTTT. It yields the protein CATSESTTGSTDTQYF.

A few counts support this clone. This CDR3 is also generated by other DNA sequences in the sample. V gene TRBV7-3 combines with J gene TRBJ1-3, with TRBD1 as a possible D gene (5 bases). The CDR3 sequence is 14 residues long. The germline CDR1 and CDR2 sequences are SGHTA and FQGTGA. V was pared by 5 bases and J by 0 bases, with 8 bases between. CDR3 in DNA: TGTGCCAGCAGCCCCGACAGCTCTGGAAACACCATATATTTT. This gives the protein CASSPDSSGNTIYF.

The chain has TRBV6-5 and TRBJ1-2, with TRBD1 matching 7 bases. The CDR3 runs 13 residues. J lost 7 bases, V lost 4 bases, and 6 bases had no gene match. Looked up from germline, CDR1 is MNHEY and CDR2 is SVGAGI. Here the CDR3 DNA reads TGTGCCAGCAGTTTTGAGGGGGCTGGTGGCTACACCTTC. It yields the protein CASSFEGAGGYTF.

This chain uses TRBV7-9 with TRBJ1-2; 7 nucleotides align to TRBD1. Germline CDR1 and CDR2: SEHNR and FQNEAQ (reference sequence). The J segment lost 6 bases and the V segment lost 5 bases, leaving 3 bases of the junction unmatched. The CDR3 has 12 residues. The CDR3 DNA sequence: TGTGCCAGCAGCCAGACAGGGAATGGCTACACCTTC. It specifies CASSQTGNGYTF.

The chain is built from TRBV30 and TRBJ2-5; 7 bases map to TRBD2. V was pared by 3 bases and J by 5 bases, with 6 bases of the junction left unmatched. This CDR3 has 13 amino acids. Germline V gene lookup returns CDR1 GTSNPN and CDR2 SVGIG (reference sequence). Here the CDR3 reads CAWSGGSGETQYF. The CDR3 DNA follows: TGTGCCTGGAGCGGGGGGTCGGGGGAGACCCAGTACTTC.